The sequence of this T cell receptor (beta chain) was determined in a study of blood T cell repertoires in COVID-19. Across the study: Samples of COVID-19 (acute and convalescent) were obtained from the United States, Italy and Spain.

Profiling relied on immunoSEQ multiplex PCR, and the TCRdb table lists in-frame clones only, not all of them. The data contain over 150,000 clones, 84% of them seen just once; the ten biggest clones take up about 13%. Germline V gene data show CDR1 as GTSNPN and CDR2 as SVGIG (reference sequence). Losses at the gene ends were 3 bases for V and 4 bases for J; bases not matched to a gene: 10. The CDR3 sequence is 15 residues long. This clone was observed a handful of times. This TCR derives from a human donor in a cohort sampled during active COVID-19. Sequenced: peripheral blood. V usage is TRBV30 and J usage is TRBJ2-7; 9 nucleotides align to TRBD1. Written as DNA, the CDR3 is TGTGCCTGGAGCCCCTATACCGGACAGGGGTACGAGCAGTACTTC. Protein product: CAWSPYTGQGYEQYF.